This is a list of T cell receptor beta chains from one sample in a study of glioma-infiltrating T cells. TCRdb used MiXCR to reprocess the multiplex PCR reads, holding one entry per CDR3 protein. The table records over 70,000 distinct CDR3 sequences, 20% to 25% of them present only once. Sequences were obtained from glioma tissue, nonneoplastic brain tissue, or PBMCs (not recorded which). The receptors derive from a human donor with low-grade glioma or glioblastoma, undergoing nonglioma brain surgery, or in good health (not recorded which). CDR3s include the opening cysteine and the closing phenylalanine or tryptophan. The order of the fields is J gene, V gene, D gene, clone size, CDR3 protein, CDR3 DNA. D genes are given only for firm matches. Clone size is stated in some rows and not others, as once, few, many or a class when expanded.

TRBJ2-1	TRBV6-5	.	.	CASSPRGHASYEQFF	TGTGCCAGCAGTCCGCGGGGGCACGCCTCCTACGAGCAGTTCTTC
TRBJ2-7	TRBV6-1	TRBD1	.	CAISGTGAPYEQYF	TGTGCCATCAGTGGGACAGGAGCCCCCTACGAGCAGTACTTC
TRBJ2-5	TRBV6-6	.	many	CASSYSMSSLRAGQETQYF	TGTGCCAGCAGTTACTCGATGTCTAGCCTACGGGCAGGCCAAGAGACCCAGTACTTC
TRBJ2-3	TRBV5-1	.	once	CASSRGLRAETDTQYF	TGCGCCAGCAGCCGGGGACTGCGGGCGGAAACAGATACGCAATATTTT
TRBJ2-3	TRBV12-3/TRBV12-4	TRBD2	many	CASSFASGGATDTQYF	TGTGCCAGCAGTTTCGCTAGCGGGGGGGCCACAGATACGCAGTATTTT
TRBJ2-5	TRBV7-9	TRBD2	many	CASSLGTSGGETQYF	TGTGCCAGCAGCTTAGGGACTAGCGGGGGGGAGACCCAGTACTTC
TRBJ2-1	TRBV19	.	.	CASSIVTGGLNEQFF	TGTGCCAGTAGTATAGTCACAGGGGGACTAAATGAGCAGTTCTTC
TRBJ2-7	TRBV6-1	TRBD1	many	CASSWTGGYEQYF	TGTGCCAGCAGTTGGACAGGGGGCTACGAGCAGTACTTC
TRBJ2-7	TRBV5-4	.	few	CASSRSRNSASYEQYF	TGTGCCAGCAGCCGCAGCCGGAACAGCGCTTCCTACGAGCAGTACTTC
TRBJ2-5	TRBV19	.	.	CVSSISAGIGQETQYF	TGTGTCAGTAGCATAAGTGCAGGGATCGGCCAAGAGACCCAGTACTTC
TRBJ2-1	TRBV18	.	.	CASSPGQGSSYNEQFF	TGTGCCAGCTCACCAGGGCAGGGGTCCTCGTACAATGAGCAGTTCTTC
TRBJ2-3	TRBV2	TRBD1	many	CASRRDRGMDTQYF	TGTGCCAGCAGACGGGACAGGGGTATGGATACGCAGTATTTT
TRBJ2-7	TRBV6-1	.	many	CASRWEGSSYEQYF	TGTGCCAGCAGATGGGAAGGGTCCTCCTACGAGCAGTACTTC
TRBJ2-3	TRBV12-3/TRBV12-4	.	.	CASSATRGATDTQYF	TGTGCCAGCAGTGCCACTAGGGGGGCCACAGATACGCAGTATTTT
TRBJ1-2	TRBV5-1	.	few	CASSLTTNYGYTF	TGCGCCAGCAGCCTGACAACTAACTATGGCTACACCTTC
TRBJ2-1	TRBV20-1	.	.	CSARDRLARSSNNEKFF	TGCAGTGCTAGAGATCGGCTAGCGCGGAGCTCCAACAATGAGAAGTTCTTC
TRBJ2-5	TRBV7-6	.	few	CASSPSRLETQYF	TGTGCCAGCAGCCCATCCCGGCTGGAGACCCAGTACTTC
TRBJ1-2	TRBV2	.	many	CASRRGRYGYTF	TGTGCCAGCAGGAGGGGTCGGTATGGCTACACCTTC
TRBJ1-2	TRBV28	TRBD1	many	CASSYRDRVKANYGYTF	TGTGCCAGCAGTTATCGGGACAGGGTAAAGGCTAACTATGGCTACACCTTC
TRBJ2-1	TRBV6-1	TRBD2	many	CASSRLAGVTYNEQFF	TGTGCCAGCAGCAGACTAGCGGGAGTAACCTACAATGAGCAGTTCTTC
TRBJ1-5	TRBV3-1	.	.	CASSQWGDNNQPQHF	TGTGCCAGCAGCCAATGGGGGGACAACAATCAGCCCCAGCATTTT
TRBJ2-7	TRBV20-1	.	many	CSARERVRRGEHEQYF	TGCAGTGCTAGAGAGAGAGTGAGGCGCGGCGAACACGAGCAGTACTTC
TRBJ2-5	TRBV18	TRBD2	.	CASSPTGTNYNEQYF	TGTGCCAGCTCACCTACCGGGACTAACTACAATGAGCAGTACTTC
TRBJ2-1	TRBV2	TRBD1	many	CASRTGTDYNEQFF	TGTGCCAGCAGAACCGGGACAGATTACAATGAGCAGTTCTTC
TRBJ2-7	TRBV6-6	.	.	CASSYLRRAYEQYF	TGTGCCAGCAGTTACTTGAGGAGAGCCTACGAGCAGTACTTC
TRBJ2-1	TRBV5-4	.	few	CASSPDENNEQFF	TGTGCCAGCAGCCCGGACGAGAACAATGAGCAGTTCTTC
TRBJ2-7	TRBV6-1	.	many	CASHARSSYEQYF	TGTGCCTCCCACGCCAGGAGCTCCTACGAGCAGTACTTC
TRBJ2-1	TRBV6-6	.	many	CASSYGGGRHNEQFF	TGTGCCAGCAGTTACGGGGGCGGGAGACACAATGAGCAGTTCTTC
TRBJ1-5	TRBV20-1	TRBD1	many	CSAPKRQGIGEPQHF	TGCAGTGCTCCAAAGAGACAGGGGATCGGTGAGCCCCAGCATTTT
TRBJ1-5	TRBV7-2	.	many	CASSLQGGNQPQHF	TGTGCCAGCAGCTTGCAGGGAGGCAATCAGCCCCAGCATTTT
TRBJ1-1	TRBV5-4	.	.	CASSAGLLNTEAFF	TGTGCCAGCAGCGCGGGACTCCTGAACACTGAAGCTTTCTTT
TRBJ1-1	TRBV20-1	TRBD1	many	CSAKTGGRTEAFF	TGCAGTGCAAAAACAGGGGGTCGCACTGAAGCTTTCTTT
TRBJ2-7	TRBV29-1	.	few	CSVLLRGNSYEQYF	TGCAGCGTTCTCCTGCGGGGTAACTCCTACGAGCAGTACTTC
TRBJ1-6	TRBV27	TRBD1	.	CASSPGTGNSPLHF	TGTGCCAGCAGTCCCGGGACAGGAAATTCACCCCTCCACTTT
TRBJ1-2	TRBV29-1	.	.	CSVGRNYNYTF	TGCAGCGTTGGTAGGAACTATAACTACACCTTC
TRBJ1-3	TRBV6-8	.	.	CVSSLTGTVGDTIYF	TGTGTCAGCAGTCTTACCGGGACGGTAGGAGACACCATATATTTT
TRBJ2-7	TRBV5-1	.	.	CASSPTGVGGPSSYEQYF	TGCGCCAGCAGCCCGACAGGAGTAGGAGGGCCGAGCTCCTACGAGCAGTACTTC
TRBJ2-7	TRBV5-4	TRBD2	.	CASSSGTNTYEQYF	TGTGCCAGCAGTTCCGGGACTAATACCTACGAGCAGTACTTC
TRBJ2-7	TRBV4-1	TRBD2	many	CASSQISGGSDEQYF	TGCGCCAGCAGCCAAATTAGCGGGGGGAGCGACGAGCAGTACTTC
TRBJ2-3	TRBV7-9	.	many	CASSAYNTDTQYF	TGTGCCAGCAGCGCTTACAACACAGATACGCAGTATTTT
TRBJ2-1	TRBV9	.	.	CASSPRSRVYNEQFF	TGTGCCAGCAGCCCCCGTAGCCGGGTCTACAATGAGCAGTTCTTC
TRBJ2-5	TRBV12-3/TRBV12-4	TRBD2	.	CASSLFFTAGGTQYF	TGTGCCAGCAGTTTGTTTTTTACGGCGGGGGGGACCCAGTACTTC
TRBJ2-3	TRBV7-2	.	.	CASSLLREWGPQYF	TGTGCCAGCAGCTTATTGCGGGAATGGGGTCCCCAGTATTTT
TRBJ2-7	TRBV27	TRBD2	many	CAGSARTSSSSYEQYF	TGTGCCGGCAGTGCACGGACTAGCTCGAGCTCCTACGAGCAGTACTTC
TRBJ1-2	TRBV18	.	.	CASSPSRSQGEYGYTF	TGTGCCAGCTCACCGAGCCGGTCGCAGGGCGAGTATGGCTACACCTTC
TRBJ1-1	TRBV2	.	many	CASTTNGAFF	TGTGCCAGCACCACTAACGGAGCTTTCTTT
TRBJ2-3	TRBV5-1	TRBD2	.	CASSTERVAGADTQYF	TGCGCCAGCAGTACGGAGAGGGTAGCGGGAGCAGATACGCAGTATTTT